This T cell receptor (beta chain) was sequenced for a study of Graves' ophthalmopathy and Graves' hyperthyroidism. The CDR3 covers 16 residues. Germline V gene sequence: CDR1 LNHDA, CDR2 SQIVND (reference sequence). V lost 3 bases, J lost 1 base, and 15 bases lay in between. The authors amplified TCR beta CDR3 regions from RNA transcripts. Second-round multiplex PCR came after first-round RT-PCR with HTBI primers. From the multiplex PCR reads, TCRdb called clonotypes with MiXCR, one entry per CDR3 protein. The sample contains around 1.1 million distinct CDR3 sequences, 36% of which appear only once. The sequence came from an adult man with Graves' hyperthyroidism. The sequencing sample was made of peripheral blood or thyroid tissue (not recorded which). The rearrangement joins TRBV19 to TRBJ1-2, with D possibly being TRBD1 (6 bases). CDR3 amino acids: CASSIQDSWGNYGYTF. CDR3 DNA: TGTGCCAGTAGTATCCAGGACAGCTGGGGTAACTATGGCTACACCTTC.